This T cell receptor beta chain is from a study of cytotoxic CD8 clonotypes in ibrutinib-treated CLL. General study points: Public clonotypes, an uncommon group, contracted or remained stable on treatment.

Comment on this clone: As yet, its antigen is unknown.

The targeted sequencing depth was 1 in 200,000 to 1 in 1 million T cells. Some clones are missing from TCRdb's copy, which holds only in-frame ones; the method was immunoSEQ multiplex PCR. Here the sample spans about 140,000 clones, more than 75% being singletons. CDR1 and CDR2 from the germline V gene are MRHNA and SNTAGT. The CDR3 totals 13 residues. V dropped 1 base and J dropped 3 bases, with 6 bases sitting between them. The clonotype comes from a human donor with chronic lymphocytic leukemia. The chain uses TRBV6-4 and TRBJ1-1; D call uncertain. The sequences come from PBMCs, collected after 36 months of ibrutinib treatment. DNA for the CDR3: TGTGCCAGCAGTGACTGGGATTACACTGAAGCTTTCTTT. Translation: CASSDWDYTEAFF.